This record concerns one T cell receptor (beta chain) sequence. The sample comes from a study of blood T cell repertoires in COVID-19. About the research overall: Italy, Spain and the United States were the sources of the convalescent and acute COVID-19 samples.

The CDR3 has 14 residues. V trimming: 5 bases; J trimming: 0 bases; junction bases outside the gene matches: 3. CDR1 and CDR2 from the germline V gene are LNHDA and SQIVND (reference sequence). As originally analysed: Reference gene primer amplification yielded estimated nucleated cell counts. Profiling relied on immunoSEQ multiplex PCR, and the TCRdb table lists in-frame clones only, not all of them. V, J and clone size reflect that table, while D and trimming were determined from the DNA. The sample includes roughly 250,000 clones, around 90% of them seen just once. The chain is built from TRBV19 and TRBJ1-2, with 7 bases identical to TRBD1. Sample: peripheral blood. The clonotype originates from a man aged 55 to 70 who had recovered from COVID-19. CDR3 coding DNA: TGTGCCAGTAGTGAGGGACAGCCTAACTATGGCTACACCTTC. Amino acids: CASSEGQPNYGYTF.